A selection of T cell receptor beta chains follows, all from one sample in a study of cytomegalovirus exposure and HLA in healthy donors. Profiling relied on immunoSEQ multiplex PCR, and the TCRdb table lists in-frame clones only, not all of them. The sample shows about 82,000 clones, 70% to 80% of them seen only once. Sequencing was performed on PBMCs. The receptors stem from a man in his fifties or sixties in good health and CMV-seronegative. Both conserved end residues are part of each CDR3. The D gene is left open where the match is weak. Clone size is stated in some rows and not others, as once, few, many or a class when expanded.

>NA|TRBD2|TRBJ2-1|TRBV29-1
TGCAGCGTTTCGCGGGGGTCCTCCTACAATGAGCAGTTCTTC
CSVSRGSSYNEQFF
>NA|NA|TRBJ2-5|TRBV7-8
TGTGCCAGCAGCTTAGACAGTTGGGAGACCCAGTACTTC
CASSLDSWETQYF
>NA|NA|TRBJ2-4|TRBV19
TGTGCCACGTCCCCTCTTCCAGGAAACATTCAGTACTTC
CATSPLPGNIQYF
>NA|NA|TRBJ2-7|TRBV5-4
TGTGCCAGCAGCTTGTACAGGGTGGGCGAGCAGTACTTC
CASSLYRVGEQYF
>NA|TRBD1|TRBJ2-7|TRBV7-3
TGTGCCAGCAGCACCTTACCGGGACAGGGGGCGCAGTCCTACGAGCAGTACTTC
CASSTLPGQGAQSYEQYF
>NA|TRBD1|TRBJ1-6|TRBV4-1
TGCGCCAGCAGCCAAATTGGGGGACAGGGGAATAGTTGGAAGTATTCACCCCTCCACTTT
CASSQIGGQGNSWKYSPLHF
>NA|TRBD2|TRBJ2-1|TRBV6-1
TGTGCCAGCAGTGAAAGGGTGGGTAGACGGCGGGGGGGGTATGTCGGTGAGCAGTTCTTC
CASSERVGRRRGGYVGEQFF
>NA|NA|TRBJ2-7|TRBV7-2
TGTGCCAGCAGCTTGGACAGCGCCTACGAGCAGTACTTC
CASSLDSAYEQYF
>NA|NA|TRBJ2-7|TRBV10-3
TGTGCCATCGGCGAGCCGGGGAGGTACGAGCAGTACTTC
CAIGEPGRYEQYF
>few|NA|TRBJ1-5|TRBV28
TGTGCCAGTCGTGGCCGGCAGGGTCAGCCCCAGCATTTT
CASRGRQGQPQHF
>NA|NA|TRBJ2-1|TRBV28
TGTGCCAGCAGTTTCAATGGGCGACGGGAGCAGTTCTTC
CASSFNGRREQFF
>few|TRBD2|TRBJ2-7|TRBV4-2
TGTGCCAGCAGCCAGCGGGAGGACGGCTATGAGCAGTACTTC
CASSQREDGYEQYF
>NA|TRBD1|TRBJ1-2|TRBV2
TGTGCCAGCCAGCCTCACCCCGACAGGGGGCGAAACTATGGCTACACCTTC
CASQPHPDRGRNYGYTF